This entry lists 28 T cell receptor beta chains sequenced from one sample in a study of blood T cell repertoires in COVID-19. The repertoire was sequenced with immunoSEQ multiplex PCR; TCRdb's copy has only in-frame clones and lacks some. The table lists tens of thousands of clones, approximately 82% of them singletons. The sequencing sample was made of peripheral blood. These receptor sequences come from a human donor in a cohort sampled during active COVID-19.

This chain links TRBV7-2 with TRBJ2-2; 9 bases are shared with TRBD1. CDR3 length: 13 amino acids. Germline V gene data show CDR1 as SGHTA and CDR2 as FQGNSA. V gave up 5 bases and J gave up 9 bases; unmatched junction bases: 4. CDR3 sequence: CASSHTGGRELFF. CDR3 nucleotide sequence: TGTGCCAGCAGCCACACAGGGGGCCGGGAGCTGTTTTTT. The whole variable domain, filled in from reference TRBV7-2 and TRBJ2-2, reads GAGVSQSPSNKVTEKGKDVELRCDPISGHTALYWYRQSLGQGLEFLIYFQGNSAPDKSGLPSDRFSAERTGGSVSTLTIQRTQQEDSAVYLCASSHTGGRELFFGEGSRLTVL.

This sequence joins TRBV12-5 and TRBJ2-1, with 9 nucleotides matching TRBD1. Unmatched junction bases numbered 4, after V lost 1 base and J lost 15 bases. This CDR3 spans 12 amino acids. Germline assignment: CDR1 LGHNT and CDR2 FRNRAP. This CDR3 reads CASGLEGQGTFF. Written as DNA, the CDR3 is TGTGCTAGTGGTTTGGAGGGACAGGGAACGTTCTTC.

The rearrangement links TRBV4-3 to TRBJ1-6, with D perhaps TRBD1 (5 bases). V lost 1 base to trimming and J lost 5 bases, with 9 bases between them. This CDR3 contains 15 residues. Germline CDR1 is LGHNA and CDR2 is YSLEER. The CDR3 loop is CASSQARQNNSPLHF. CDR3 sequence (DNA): TGCGCCAGCAGCCAAGCCAGACAGAATAATTCACCCCTCCACTTT.

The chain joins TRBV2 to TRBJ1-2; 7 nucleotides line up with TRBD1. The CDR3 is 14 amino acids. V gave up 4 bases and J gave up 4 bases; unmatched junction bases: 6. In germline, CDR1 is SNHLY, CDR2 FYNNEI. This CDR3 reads CASSAQGDGYGYTF. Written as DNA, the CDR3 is TGTGCCAGCAGTGCCCAGGGGGACGGCTATGGCTACACCTTC.

This CDR3 reads CASSQTAGGGDTQYF. The CDR3 nucleotides are TGTGCCAGCAGTCAAACAGCGGGAGGGGGAGATACGCAGTATTTT. This sequence joins TRBV6-5 and TRBJ2-3; 10 nucleotides align to TRBD2. This CDR3 is built from 15 residues. In germline, CDR1 is MNHEY, CDR2 SVGAGI. V dropped 5 bases and J dropped 5; count of bases not matched to a gene: 7.

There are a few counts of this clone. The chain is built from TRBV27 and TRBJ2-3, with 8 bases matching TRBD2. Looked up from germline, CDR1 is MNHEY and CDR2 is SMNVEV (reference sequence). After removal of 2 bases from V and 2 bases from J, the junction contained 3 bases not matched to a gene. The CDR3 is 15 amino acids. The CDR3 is CASSLTGRDTDTQYF. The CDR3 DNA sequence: TGTGCCAGCAGTTTAACCGGGAGGGACACAGATACGCAGTATTTT.

In nucleotides, the CDR3 is TGTGCCAGCAGTTTGGGCGGACAGAGCACAGATACGCAGTATTTT. This sequence encodes CASSLGGQSTDTQYF. This sequence joins TRBV28 and TRBJ2-3; weak D call: TRBD1 (6 bases). The CDR3 extends over 15 amino acids. In germline, CDR1 is MDHEN, CDR2 SYDVKM. V was shortened by 3 bases and J by 0 bases, with 10 bases between the two germline ends.

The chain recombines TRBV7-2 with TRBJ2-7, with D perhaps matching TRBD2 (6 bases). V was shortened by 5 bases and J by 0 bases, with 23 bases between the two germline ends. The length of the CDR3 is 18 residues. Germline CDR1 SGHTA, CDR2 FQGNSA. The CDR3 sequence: CASSPGWRRARSSYEQYF. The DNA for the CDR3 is TGTGCCAGCAGCCCCGGGTGGCGGAGGGCACGGAGCTCCTACGAGCAGTACTTC.

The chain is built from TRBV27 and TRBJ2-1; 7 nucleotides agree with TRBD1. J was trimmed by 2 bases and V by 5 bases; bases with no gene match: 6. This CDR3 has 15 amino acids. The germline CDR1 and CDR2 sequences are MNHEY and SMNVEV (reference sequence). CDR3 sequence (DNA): TGTGCCAGCAGTGCGTCTGGGACAGCCTACAATGAGCAGTTCTTC. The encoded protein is CASSASGTAYNEQFF.

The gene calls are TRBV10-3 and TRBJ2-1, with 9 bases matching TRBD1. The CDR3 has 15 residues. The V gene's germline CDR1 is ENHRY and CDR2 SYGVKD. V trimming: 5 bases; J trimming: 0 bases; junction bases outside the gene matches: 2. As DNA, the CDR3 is TGTGCCATCAGTTTGACAGGGGGCTCCTACAATGAGCAGTTCTTC. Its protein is CAISLTGGSYNEQFF.

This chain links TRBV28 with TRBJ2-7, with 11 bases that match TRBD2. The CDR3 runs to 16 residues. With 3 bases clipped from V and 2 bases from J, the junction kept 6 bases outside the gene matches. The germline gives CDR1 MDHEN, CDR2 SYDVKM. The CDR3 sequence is CASSFFSGRATYEQYF. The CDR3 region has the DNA TGTGCCAGCAGTTTTTTTAGCGGGAGGGCCACCTACGAGCAGTACTTC.

The DNA of the CDR3 is TGTGCCAGCAGTCCCGGCGGTAGCATTCAGTACTTC. Translation: CASSPGGSIQYF. This chain connects TRBV28 to TRBJ2-4; D is uncertain. The CDR3 has 12 residues. Trimming shortened V by 5 bases and J by 9 bases, and 11 bases separated the two germline ends. Germline CDR1 MDHEN, CDR2 SYDVKM.

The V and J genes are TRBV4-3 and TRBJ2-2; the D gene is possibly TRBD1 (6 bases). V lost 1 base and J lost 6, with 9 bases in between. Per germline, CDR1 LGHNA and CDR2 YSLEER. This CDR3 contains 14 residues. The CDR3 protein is CASSQGRGPGELFF. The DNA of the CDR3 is TGCGCCAGCAGCCAAGGCAGGGGACCCGGGGAGCTGTTTTTT.

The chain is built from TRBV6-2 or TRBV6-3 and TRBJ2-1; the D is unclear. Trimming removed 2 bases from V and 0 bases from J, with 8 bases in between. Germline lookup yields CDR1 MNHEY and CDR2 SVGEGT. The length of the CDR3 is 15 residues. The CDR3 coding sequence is TGTGCCAGCAGTTACGGCGGTAGCTCCTACAATGAGCAGTTCTTC. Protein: CASSYGGSSYNEQFF.

The CDR3, as DNA: TGTGCCAGCTCACCAACGGGACAGTCTTACACTGAAGCTTTCTTT. It codes for CASSPTGQSYTEAFF. The gene calls are TRBV18 and TRBJ1-1, with TRBD1 matching over 7 bases. Unmatched junction bases numbered 6, after V lost 2 bases and J lost 3 bases. The CDR3 extends over 15 amino acids. CDR1 and CDR2 from the germline V gene are KGHSH and LQKENI.

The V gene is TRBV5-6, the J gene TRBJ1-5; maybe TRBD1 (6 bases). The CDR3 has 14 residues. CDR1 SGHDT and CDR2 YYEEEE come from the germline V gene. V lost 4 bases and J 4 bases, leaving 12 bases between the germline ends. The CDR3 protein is CASSPGQSNQPQHF. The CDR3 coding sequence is TGTGCCAGCAGCCCCGGACAGTCAAATCAGCCCCAGCATTTT.

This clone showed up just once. CDR3 DNA: TGTGCCAGCAGTACCCCCAGGAATTTTAACTATGGCTACACCTTC. This sequence encodes CASSTPRNFNYGYTF. The chain combines TRBV28 with TRBJ1-2; D call uncertain. The ends were cut back, 5 bases at V and 1 base at J, with 14 bases in the middle. This CDR3 contains 15 residues. Germline V gene sequence: CDR1 MDHEN, CDR2 SYDVKM.

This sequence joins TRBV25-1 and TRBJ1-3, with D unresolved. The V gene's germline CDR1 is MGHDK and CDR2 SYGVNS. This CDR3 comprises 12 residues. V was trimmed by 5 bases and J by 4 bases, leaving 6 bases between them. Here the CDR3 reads CASSPQGNTIYF. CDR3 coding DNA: TGTGCCAGCAGTCCTCAGGGAAACACCATATATTTT.

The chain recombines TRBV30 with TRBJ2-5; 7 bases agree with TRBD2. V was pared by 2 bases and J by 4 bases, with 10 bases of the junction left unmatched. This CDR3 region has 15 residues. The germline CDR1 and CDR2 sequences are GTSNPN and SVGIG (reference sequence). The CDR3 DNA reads TGTGCCTGGAGTTTGAAGACTAGCAGGCGAGAGACCCAGTACTTC. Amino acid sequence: CAWSLKTSRRETQYF.

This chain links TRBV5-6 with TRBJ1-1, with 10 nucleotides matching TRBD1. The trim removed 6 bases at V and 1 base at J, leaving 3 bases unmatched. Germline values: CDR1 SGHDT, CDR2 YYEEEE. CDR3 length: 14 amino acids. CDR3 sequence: CASTRDRGNTEAFF. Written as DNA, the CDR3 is TGTGCCAGCACCCGGGACAGGGGGAACACTGAAGCTTTCTTT.

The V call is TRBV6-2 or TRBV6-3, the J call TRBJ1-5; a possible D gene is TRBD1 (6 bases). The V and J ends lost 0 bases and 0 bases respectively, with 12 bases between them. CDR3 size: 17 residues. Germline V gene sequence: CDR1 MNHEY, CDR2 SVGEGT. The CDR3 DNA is TGTGCCAGCAGTTACTCAAGGAACAGGGTTAGCAATCAGCCCCAGCATTTT. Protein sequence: CASSYSRNRVSNQPQHF.

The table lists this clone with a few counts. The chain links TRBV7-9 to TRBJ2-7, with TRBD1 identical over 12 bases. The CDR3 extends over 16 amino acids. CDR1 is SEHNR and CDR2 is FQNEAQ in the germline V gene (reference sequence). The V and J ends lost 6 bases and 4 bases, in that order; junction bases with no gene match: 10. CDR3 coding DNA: TGTGCCAGCAGTGGGCGCCGGGACAGGGGGCGGTACGAGCAGTACTTC. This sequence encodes CASSGRRDRGRYEQYF.

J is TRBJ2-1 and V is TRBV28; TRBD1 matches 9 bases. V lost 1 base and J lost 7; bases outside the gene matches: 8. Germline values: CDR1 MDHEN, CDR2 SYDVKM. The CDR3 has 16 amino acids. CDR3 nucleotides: TGTGCCAGCAGTTTATCCGGGACAGGGAATTGGAATGAGCAGTTCTTC. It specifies CASSLSGTGNWNEQFF.

CDR3 in amino acids: CASSPAETQYF. CDR3 nucleotides: TGTGCCAGCAGTCCCGCGGAGACCCAGTACTTC. This sequence joins TRBV7-6 and TRBJ2-5; D gene uncertain. The V end lost 6 bases, the J end lost 5 bases, and 7 bases lay between the germline ends. CDR1 SGHVS and CDR2 FNYEAQ come from the germline V gene. The CDR3 has 11 residues.

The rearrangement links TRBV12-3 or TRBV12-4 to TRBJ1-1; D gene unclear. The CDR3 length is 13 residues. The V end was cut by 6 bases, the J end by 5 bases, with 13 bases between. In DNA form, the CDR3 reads TGTGCCAGCAGGCCCCAGATTTTAACTGAAGCTTTCTTT. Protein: CASRPQILTEAFF.

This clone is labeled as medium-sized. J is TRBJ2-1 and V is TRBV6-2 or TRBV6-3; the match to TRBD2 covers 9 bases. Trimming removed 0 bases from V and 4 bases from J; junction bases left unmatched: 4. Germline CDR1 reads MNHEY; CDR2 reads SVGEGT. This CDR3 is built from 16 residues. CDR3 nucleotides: TGTGCCAGCAGTTACTCTGGCGGGAGGGTATACAATGAGCAGTTCTTC. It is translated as CASSYSGGRVYNEQFF.

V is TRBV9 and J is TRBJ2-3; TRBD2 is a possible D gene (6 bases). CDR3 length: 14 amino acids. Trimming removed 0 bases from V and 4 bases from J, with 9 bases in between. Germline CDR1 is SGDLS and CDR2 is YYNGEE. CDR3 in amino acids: CASSVGGVADTQYF. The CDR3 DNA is TGTGCCAGCAGCGTAGGGGGGGTGGCAGATACGCAGTATTTT.

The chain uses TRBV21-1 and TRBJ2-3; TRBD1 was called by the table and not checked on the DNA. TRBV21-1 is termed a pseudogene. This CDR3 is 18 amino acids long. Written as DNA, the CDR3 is TGTGCCAGCAGCACAAGAGGGCGGGACAGATTTGTCACAGATACGCAGTATTTT. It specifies CASSTRGRDRFVTDTQYF.